This TCR beta chain is drawn from a study of T-cell reconstitution after alpha-beta-depleted transplantation in children. This clonotype was observed at least ten times. V lost 0 bases, J lost 7 bases, and 21 bases stayed unmatched. In germline, CDR1 is DFQATT, CDR2 SNEGSKA (reference sequence). The CDR3 is 19 residues long. Preparing the TCRbeta library involved the use of unique molecular identifiers. TCRdb passed the PCR reads through MiXCR, listing each CDR3 protein once. Of a few hundred thousand distinct CDR3 sequences in the sample, about 8.8% were seen once. V gene TRBV20-1 combines with J gene TRBJ1-2; 9 bases align to TRBD1. The sequencing used PBMCs from the stem cell graft donor, collected from the stem cell graft. This receptor was obtained from a human donor who donated a stem cell graft to a child with SCID. The CDR3, as DNA: TGCAGTGCTAGAGATCCCGCCGACGAAATTACAGGGGGCTTGTCTGGCTACACCTTC. Its translation: CSARDPADEITGGLSGYTF.